The entry below gives a single TCR beta chain sequence along with its context. These data come from a study of cytomegalovirus exposure and HLA in healthy donors. Study at large: Some 85 million unique TCRs, all from HLA-typed donors, were included in an early release of the data.

The CDR3 length is 15 residues. The trim removed 2 bases at V and 11 bases at J, leaving 13 bases unmatched. Germline assignment: CDR1 GTSNPN and CDR2 SVGIG (reference sequence). The PCR made use of 60 Vbeta and 13 Jbeta primers. TCRdb keeps only in-frame clones here, not all; method: immunoSEQ multiplex PCR. The table shows around 200,000 clones, with around 78% occurring only once. The V call is TRBV30, the J call TRBJ1-4; 8 positions match TRBD1. This clonotype was sampled from a young woman in good health and CMV-seropositive. Sequencing input: PBMCs. CDR3 in DNA: TGTGCCTGGAGTCCGACCGGGACAGGAAGCTGGAAACTGTTTTTT. Protein: CAWSPTGTGSWKLFF.